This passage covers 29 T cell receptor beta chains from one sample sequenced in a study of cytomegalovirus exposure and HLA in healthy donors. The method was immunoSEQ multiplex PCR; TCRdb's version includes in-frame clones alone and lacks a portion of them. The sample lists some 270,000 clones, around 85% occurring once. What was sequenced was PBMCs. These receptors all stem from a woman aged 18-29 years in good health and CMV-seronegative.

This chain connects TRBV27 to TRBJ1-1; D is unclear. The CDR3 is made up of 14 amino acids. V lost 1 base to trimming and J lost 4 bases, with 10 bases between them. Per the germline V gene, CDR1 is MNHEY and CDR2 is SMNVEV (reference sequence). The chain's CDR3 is CASSLFVRGTEAFF. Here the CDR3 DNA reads TGTGCCAGCAGTTTATTCGTCAGAGGCACTGAAGCTTTCTTT.

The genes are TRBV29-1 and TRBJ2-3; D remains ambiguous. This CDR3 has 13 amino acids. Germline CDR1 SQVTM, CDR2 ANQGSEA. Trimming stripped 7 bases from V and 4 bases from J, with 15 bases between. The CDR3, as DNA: TGCAGCGCCGAGTCTGCCCCCGCAGATACGCAGTATTTT. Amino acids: CSAESAPADTQYF.

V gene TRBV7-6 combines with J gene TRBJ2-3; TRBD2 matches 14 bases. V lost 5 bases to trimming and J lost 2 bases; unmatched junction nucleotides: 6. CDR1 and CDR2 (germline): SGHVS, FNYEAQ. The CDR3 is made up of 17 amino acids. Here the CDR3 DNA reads TGTGCCAGCAGCCCCTGGACTAGCGGGGGGTACACAGATACGCAGTATTTT. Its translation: CASSPWTSGGYTDTQYF.

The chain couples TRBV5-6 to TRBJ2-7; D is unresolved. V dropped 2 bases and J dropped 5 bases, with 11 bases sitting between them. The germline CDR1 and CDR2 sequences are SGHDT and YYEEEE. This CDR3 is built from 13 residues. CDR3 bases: TGTGCCAGCAGCTTCGGATTGGGCAACGAGCAGTACTTC. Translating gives CASSFGLGNEQYF.

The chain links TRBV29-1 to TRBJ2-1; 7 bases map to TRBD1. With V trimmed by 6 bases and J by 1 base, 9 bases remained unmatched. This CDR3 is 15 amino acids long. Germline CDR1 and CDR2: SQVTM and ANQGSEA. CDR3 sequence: CSVSIGGQSYNEQFF. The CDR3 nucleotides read TGCAGCGTCTCCATAGGGGGCCAGTCCTACAATGAGCAGTTCTTC.

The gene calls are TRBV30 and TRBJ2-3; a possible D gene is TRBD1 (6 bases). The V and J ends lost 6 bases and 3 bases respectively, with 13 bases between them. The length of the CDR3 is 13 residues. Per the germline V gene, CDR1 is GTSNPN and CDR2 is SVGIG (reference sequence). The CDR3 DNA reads TGTGCCTGTACAGGGCTTTTAACAGATACGCAGTATTTT. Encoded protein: CACTGLLTDTQYF.

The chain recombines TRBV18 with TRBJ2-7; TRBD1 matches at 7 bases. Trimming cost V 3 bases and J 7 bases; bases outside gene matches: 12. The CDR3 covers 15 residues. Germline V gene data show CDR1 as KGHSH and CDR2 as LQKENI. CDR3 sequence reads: CASSPTAGGGGEQYF. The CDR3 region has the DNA TGTGCCAGCTCACCCACGGCAGGGGGTGGAGGTGAGCAGTACTTC. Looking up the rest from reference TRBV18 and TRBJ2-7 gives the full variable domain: NAGVMQNPRHLVRRRGQEARLRCSPMKGHSHVYWYRQLPEEGLKFMVYLQKENIIDESGMPKERFSAEFPKEGPSILRIQQVVRGDSAAYFCASSPTAGGGGEQYFGPGTRLTVT.

As DNA, the CDR3 is TGTGCCAGCAGTTACCCCGGGCTAGCGGGAGGCGAGCAGTACTTC. Its translation: CASSYPGLAGGEQYF. V usage is TRBV6-5 and J usage is TRBJ2-7; 11 bases match TRBD2. The V and J ends lost 2 bases and 6 bases, in that order; junction bases with no gene match: 6. Germline values: CDR1 MNHEY, CDR2 SVGAGI. The CDR3 runs 15 residues.

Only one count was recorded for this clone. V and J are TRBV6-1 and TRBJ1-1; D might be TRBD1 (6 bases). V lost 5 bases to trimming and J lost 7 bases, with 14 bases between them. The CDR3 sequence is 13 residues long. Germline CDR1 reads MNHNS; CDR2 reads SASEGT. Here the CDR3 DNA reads TGTGCCAGCAGTTCCACAGGGTCGGTTGAAGCTTTCTTT. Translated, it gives CASSSTGSVEAFF.

CDR3 sequence reads: CASGGSSYEQYF. In DNA form, the CDR3 reads TGTGCCAGTGGGGGCAGCTCCTACGAGCAGTACTTC. The chain carries TRBV27 and TRBJ2-7; possibly TRBD1 for D (6 bases). V was shortened by 9 bases and J by 0 bases, with 9 bases between the two germline ends. This CDR3 is 12 amino acids long. Germline CDR1 and CDR2: MNHEY and SMNVEV (reference sequence).

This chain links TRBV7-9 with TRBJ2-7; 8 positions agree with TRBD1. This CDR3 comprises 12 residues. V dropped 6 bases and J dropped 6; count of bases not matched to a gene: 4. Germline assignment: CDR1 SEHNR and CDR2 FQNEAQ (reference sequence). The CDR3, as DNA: TGTGCCAGCAGACCAACAGGGGGCGAGCAGTACTTC. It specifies CASRPTGGEQYF.

CDR3 in DNA: TGTGCCACCTCTAGCGGGAGAACTAGAGTCTACGAGCAGTACTTC. Its protein is CATSSGRTRVYEQYF. This chain joins TRBV21-1 and TRBJ2-7; TRBD2, the table's D call, was not compared with the DNA. TRBV21-1 represents a pseudogene. CDR3 length equals 15 residues.

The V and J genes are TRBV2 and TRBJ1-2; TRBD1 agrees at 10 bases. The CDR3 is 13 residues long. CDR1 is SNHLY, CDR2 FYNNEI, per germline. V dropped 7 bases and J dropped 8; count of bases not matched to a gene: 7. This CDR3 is CASKQDRGKGYTF. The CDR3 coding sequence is TGTGCCAGCAAGCAGGACAGGGGGAAAGGCTACACCTTC.

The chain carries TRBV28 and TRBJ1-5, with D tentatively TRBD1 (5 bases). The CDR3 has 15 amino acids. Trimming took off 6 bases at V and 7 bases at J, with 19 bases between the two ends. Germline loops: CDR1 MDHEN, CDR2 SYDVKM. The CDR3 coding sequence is TGTGCCAGCAGCTTAGGGGCAGGGTCGGTCCAGCCCCAGCATTTT. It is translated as CASSLGAGSVQPQHF. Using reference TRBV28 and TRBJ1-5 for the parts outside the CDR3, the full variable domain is DVKVTQSSRYLVKRTGEKVFLECVQDMDHENMFWYRQDPGLGLRLIYFSYDVKMKEKGDIPEGYSVSREKKERFSLILESASTNQTSMYLCASSLGAGSVQPQHFGDGTRLSIL.

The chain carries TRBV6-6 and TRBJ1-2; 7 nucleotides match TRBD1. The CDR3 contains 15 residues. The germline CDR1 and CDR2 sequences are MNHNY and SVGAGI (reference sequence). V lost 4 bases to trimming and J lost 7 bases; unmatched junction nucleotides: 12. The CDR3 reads CASSFRTGELSGYTF. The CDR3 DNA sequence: TGTGCCAGCAGTTTCAGAACAGGGGAGTTGTCTGGCTACACCTTC.

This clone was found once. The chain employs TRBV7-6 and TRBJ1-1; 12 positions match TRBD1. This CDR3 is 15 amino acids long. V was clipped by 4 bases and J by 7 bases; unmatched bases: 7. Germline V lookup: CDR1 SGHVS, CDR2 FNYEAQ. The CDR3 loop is CASSSRDRGLGEAFF. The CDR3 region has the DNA TGTGCCAGCAGCTCCCGGGACAGGGGGCTGGGTGAAGCTTTCTTT.

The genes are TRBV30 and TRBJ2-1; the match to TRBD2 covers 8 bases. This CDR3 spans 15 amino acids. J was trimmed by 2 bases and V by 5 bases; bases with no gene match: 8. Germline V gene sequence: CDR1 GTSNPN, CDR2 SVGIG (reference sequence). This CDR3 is CAWDTTSGPYNEQFF. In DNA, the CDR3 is TGTGCCTGGGACACCACTAGCGGTCCCTACAATGAGCAGTTCTTC.

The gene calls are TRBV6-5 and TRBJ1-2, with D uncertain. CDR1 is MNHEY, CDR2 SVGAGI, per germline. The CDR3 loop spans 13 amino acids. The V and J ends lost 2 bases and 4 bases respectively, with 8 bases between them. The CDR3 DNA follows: TGTGCCAGCAGTTACGGGCAGTTCTATGGCTACACCTTC. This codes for CASSYGQFYGYTF.

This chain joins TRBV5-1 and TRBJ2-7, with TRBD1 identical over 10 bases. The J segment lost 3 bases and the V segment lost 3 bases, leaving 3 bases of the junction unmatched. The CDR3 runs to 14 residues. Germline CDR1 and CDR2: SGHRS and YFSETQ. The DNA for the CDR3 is TGCGCCAGCAGCTCCGGGACAGGGGACTACGAGCAGTACTTC. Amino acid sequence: CASSSGTGDYEQYF.

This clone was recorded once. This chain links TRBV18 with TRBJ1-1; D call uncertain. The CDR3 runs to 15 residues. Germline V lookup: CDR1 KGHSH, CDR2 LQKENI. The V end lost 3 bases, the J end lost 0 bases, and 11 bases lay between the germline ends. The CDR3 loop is CASSPRETMNTEAFF. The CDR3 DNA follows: TGTGCCAGCTCACCCCGGGAGACCATGAACACTGAAGCTTTCTTT.

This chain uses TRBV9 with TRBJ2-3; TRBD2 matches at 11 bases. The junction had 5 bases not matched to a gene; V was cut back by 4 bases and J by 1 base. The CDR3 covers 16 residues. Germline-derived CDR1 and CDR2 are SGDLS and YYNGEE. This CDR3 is CASSSPGLAGTDTQYF. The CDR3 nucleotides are TGTGCCAGCAGCTCACCGGGACTAGCGGGCACAGATACGCAGTATTTT. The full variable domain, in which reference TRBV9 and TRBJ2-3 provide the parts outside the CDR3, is DSGVTQTPKHLITATGQRVTLRCSPRSGDLSVYWYQQSLDQGLQFLIQYYNGEERAKGNILERFSAQQFPDLHSELNLSSLELGDSALYFCASSSPGLAGTDTQYFGPGTRLTVL.

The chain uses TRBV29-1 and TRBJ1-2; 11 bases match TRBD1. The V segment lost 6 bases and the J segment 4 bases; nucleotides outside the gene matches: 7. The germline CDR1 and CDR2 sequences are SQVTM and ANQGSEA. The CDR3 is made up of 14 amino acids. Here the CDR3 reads CSVDGQGAGYGYTF. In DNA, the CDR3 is TGCAGCGTCGACGGACAGGGGGCGGGCTATGGCTACACCTTC.

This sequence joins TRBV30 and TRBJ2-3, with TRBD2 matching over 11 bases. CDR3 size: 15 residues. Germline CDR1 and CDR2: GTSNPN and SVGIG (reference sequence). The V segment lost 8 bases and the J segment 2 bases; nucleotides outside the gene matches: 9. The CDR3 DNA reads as TGTGCCCGCGGTAGTAGCGGGAGGGCCACAGATACGCAGTATTTT. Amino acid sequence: CARGSSGRATDTQYF.

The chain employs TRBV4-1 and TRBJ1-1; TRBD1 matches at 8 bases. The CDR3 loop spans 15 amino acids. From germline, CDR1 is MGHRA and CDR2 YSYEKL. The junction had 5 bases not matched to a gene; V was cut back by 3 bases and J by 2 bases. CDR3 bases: TGCGCCAGCAGCCAGTGGACAGGGTTAAACACTGAAGCTTTCTTT. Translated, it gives CASSQWTGLNTEAFF.

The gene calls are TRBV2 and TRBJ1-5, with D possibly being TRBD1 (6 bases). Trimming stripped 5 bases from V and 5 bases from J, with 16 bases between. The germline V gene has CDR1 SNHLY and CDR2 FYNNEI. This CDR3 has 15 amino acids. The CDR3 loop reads CASSFTGSGYQPQHF. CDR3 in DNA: TGTGCCAGCAGTTTTACAGGGTCGGGTTATCAGCCCCAGCATTTT.

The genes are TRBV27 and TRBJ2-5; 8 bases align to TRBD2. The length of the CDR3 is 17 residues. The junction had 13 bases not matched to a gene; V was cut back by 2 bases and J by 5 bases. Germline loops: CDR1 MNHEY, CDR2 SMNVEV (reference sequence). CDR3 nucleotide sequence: TGTGCCAGCAGTTTAATGTGGTTAGCGGGATTCAGGGAGACCCAGTACTTC. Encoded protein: CASSLMWLAGFRETQYF.

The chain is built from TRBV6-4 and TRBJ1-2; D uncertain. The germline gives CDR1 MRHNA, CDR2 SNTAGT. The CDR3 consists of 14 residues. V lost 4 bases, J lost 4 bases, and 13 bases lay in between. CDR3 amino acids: CASSGGRLRYGYTF. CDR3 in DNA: TGTGCCAGCAGTGGAGGAAGGCTACGCTATGGCTACACCTTC.

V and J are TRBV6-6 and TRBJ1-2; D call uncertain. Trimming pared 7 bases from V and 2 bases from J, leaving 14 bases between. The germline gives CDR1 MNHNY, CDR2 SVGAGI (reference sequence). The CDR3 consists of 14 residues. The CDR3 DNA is TGTGCCAGCACCCTTCCCCCAGGCAACTATGGCTACACCTTC. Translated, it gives CASTLPPGNYGYTF.

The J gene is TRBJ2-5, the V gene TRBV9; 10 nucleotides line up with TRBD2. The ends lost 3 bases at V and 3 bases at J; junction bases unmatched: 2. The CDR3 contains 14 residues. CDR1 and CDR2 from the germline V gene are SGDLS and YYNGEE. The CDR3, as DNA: TGTGCCAGCAGCGAAACTAGCGGGGAAGAGACCCAGTACTTC. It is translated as CASSETSGEETQYF.